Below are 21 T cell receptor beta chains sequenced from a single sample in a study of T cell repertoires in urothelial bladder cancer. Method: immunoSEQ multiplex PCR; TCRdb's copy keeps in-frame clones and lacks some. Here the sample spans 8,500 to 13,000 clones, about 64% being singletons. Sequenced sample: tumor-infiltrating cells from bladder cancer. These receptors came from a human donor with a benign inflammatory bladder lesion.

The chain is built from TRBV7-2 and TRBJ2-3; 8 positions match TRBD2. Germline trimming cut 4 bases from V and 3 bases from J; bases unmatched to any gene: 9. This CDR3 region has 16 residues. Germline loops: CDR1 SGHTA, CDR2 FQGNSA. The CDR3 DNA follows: TGTGCCAGCAGCTCCCGGGGGGGGCGAGGGACAGATACGCAGTATTTT. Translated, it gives CASSSRGGRGTDTQYF.

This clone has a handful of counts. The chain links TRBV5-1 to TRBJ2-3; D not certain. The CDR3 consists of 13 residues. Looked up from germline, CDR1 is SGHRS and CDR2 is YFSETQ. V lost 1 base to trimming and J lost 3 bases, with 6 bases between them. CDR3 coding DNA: TGCGCCAGCAGCTTGTACGGGACAGATACGCAGTATTTT. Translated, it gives CASSLYGTDTQYF.

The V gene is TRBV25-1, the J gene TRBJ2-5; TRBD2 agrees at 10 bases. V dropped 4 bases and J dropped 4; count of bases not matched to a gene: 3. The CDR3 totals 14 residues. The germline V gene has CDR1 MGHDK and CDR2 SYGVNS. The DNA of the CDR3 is TGTGCCAGCAGTGTCCTAGCGGGGGTAGAGACCCAGTACTTC. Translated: CASSVLAGVETQYF.

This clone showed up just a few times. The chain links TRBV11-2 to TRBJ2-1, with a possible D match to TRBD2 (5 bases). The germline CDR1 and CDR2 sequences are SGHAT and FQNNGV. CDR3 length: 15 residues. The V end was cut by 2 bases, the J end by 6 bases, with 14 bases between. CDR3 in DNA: TGTGCCAGCAGCTTATCGCCGGGGATCGGCAATGAGCAGTTCTTC. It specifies CASSLSPGIGNEQFF.

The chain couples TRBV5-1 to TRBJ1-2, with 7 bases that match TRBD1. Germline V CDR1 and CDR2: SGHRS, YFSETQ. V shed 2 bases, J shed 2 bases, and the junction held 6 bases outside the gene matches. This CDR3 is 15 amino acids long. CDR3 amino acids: CASSFLPTGNYGYTF. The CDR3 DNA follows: TGCGCCAGCAGCTTTTTACCGACAGGGAACTATGGCTACACCTTC.

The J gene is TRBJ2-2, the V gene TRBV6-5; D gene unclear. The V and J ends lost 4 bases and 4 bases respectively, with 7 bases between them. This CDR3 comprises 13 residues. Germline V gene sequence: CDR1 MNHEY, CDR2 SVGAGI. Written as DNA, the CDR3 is TGTGCCAGCAGTTTGCCGATCACCGGGGAGCTGTTTTTT. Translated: CASSLPITGELFF.

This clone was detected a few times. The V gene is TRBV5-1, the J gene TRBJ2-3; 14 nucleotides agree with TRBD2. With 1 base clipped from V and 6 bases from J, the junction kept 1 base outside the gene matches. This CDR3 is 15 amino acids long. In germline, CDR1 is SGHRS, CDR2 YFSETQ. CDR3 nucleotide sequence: TGCGCCAGCAGCTTGAGGACTAGCGGGGGGGATACGCAGTATTTT. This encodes CASSLRTSGGDTQYF. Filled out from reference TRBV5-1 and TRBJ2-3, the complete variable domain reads KAGVTQTPRYLIKTRGQQVTLSCSPISGHRSVSWYQQTPGQGLQFLFEYFSETQRNKGNFPGRFSGRQFSNSRSEMNVSTLELGDSALYLCASSLRTSGGDTQYFGPGTRLTVL.

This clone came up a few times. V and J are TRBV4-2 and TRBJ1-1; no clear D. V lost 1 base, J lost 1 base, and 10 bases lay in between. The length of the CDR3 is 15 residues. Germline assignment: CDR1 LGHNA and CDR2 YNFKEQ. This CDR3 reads CASSQGVRENTEAFF. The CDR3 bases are TGTGCCAGCAGCCAAGGAGTACGGGAGAACACTGAAGCTTTCTTT.

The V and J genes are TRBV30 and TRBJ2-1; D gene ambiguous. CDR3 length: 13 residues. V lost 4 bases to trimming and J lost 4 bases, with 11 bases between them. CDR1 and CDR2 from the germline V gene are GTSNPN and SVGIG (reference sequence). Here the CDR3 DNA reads TGTGCCTGGAAAGGCAGGCTGTACAATGAGCAGTTCTTC. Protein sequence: CAWKGRLYNEQFF.

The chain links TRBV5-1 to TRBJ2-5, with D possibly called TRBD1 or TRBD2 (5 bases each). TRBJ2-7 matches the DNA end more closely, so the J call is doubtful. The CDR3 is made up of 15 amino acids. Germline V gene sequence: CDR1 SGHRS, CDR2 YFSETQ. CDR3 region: CASGPQDLRDGEQYF. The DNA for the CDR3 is TGCGCCAGCGGACCACAGGACCTCAGGGACGGCGAGCAGTACTTC.

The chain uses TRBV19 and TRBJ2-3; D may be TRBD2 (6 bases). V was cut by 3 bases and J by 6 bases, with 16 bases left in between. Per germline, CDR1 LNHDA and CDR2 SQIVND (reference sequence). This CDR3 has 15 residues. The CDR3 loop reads CASSIGMAGQDTQYF. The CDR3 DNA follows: TGTGCCAGTAGTATTGGGATGGCGGGGCAGGATACGCAGTATTTT.

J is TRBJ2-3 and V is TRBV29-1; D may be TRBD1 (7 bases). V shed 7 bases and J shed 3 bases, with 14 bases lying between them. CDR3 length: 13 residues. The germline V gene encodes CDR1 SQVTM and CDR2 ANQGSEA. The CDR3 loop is CSGRGAGTDTQYF. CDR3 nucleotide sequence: TGCAGCGGCAGGGGGGCAGGGACAGATACGCAGTATTTT.

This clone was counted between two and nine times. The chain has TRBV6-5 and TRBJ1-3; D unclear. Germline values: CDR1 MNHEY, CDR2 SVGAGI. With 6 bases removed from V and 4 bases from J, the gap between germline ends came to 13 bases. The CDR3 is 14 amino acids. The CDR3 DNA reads TGTGCCAGCAGCCCAAACGGACGAGGAAACACCATATATTTT. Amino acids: CASSPNGRGNTIYF.

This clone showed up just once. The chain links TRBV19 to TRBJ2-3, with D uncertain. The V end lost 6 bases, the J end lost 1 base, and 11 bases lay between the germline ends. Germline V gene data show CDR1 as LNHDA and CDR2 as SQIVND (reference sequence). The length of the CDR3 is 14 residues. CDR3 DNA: TGTGCCAGTAGCCTTGGCGGAGGCACAGATACGCAGTATTTT. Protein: CASSLGGGTDTQYF. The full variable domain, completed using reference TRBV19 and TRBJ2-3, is DGGITQSPKYLFRKEGQNVTLSCEQNLNHDAMYWYRQDPGQGLRLIYYSQIVNDFQKGDIAEGYSVSREKKESFPLTVTSAQKNPTAFYLCASSLGGGTDTQYFGPGTRLTVL.

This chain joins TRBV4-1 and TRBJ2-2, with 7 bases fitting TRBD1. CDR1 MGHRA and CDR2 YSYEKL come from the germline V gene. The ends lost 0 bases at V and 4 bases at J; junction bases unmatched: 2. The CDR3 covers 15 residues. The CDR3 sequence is CASSQERGRTGELFF. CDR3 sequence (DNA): TGCGCCAGCAGCCAAGAAAGGGGGCGCACCGGGGAGCTGTTTTTT.

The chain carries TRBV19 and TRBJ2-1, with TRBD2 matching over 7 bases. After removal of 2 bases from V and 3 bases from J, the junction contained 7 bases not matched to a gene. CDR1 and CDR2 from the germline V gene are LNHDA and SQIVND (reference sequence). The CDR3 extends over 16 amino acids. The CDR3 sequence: CASSISRRTSYNEQFF. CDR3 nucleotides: TGTGCCAGTAGTATATCCCGCCGGACTAGCTACAATGAGCAGTTCTTC.

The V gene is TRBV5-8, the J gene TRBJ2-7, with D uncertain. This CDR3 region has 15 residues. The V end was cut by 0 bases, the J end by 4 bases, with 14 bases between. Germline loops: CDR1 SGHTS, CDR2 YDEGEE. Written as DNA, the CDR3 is TGTGCCAGCAGCTTGGAGAAAAAAGCCTTATACGAGCAGTACTTC. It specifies CASSLEKKALYEQYF.

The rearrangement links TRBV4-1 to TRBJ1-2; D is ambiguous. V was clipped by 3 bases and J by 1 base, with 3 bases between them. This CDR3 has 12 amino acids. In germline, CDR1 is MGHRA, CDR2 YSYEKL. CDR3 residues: CASSQGNYGYTF. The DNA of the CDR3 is TGCGCCAGCAGCCAGGGTAACTATGGCTACACCTTC.

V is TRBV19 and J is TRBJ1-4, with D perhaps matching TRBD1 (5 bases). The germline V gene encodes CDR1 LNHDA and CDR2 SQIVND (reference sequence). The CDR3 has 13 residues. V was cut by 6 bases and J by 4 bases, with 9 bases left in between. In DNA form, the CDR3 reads TGTGCCAGTAGGGAGGGGCGTAATGAAAAACTGTTTTTT. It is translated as CASREGRNEKLFF. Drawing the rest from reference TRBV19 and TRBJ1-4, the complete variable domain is DGGITQSPKYLFRKEGQNVTLSCEQNLNHDAMYWYRQDPGQGLRLIYYSQIVNDFQKGDIAEGYSVSREKKESFPLTVTSAQKNPTAFYLCASREGRNEKLFFGSGTQLSVL.

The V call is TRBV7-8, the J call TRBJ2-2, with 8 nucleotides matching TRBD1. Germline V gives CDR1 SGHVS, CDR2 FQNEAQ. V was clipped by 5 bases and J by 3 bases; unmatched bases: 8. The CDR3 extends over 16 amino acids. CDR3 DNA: TGTGCCAGCAGCAAAGGACAGGGTCGGGACACCGGGGAGCTGTTTTTT. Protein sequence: CASSKGQGRDTGELFF.

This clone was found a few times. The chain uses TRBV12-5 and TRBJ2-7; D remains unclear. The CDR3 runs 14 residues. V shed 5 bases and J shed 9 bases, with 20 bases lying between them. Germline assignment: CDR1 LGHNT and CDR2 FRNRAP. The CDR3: CASGPGNSVLGQYF. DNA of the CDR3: TGTGCTAGTGGTCCCGGCAACAGCGTGTTAGGGCAGTACTTC.